The 27 T cell receptor beta chains presented below share a single source sample, sequenced in a study of cytomegalovirus exposure and HLA in healthy donors (TCRdb year 2017). Libraries were made using the immunoSEQ multiplex PCR assay. In its TCRdb copy, this immuneACCESS table keeps in-frame sequences only and misses some clones. Where compared with another copy, unresolved V genes explain less than half of these, and the others have no known cause. For this sample there are about 140,000 clones; roughly nine tenths appear just once. Just under 3% of the sample goes to the ten largest clones. The sequencing sample was made of PBMCs. These receptors were collected from a man younger than 35 in good health and CMV-seronegative.

J is TRBJ1-1 and V is TRBV7-9; D is unclear. Germline V gene data show CDR1 as SEHNR and CDR2 as FQNEAQ (reference sequence). The CDR3 extends over 13 amino acids. The V end was cut by 10 bases, the J end by 5 bases, with 17 bases between. As DNA, the CDR3 is TGTGCCACCGGGTCCTTAGAGACGACTGAAGCTTTCTTT. Translation gives CATGSLETTEAFF.

This clone has just one count. This chain uses TRBV27 with TRBJ1-5; D is unclear. This CDR3 spans 15 amino acids. The ends were cut back, 3 bases at V and 0 bases at J, with 9 bases in the middle. Looked up from germline, CDR1 is MNHEY and CDR2 is SMNVEV (reference sequence). CDR3 DNA: TGTGCCAGCAGTTTTTCGCGGTATAGCAATCAGCCCCAGCATTTT. This sequence encodes CASSFSRYSNQPQHF.

The chain uses TRBV5-1 and TRBJ2-7; 7 bases line up with TRBD1. Per the germline V gene, CDR1 is SGHRS and CDR2 is YFSETQ. V lost 4 bases to trimming and J lost 0 bases; unmatched junction nucleotides: 4. CDR3 length: 14 residues. This CDR3 reads CASSLDRVSYEQYF. CDR3 coding DNA: TGCGCCAGCAGCCTAGACAGGGTCTCCTACGAGCAGTACTTC.

The V gene is TRBV5-1, the J gene TRBJ2-2; 9 bases are a match to TRBD2. The junction had 4 bases not matched to a gene; V was cut back by 0 bases and J by 4 bases. Germline values: CDR1 SGHRS, CDR2 YFSETQ. This CDR3 has 16 residues. CDR3 DNA: TGCGCCAGCAGCTTGGAGGGCGGGAGGGCCACCGGGGAGCTGTTTTTT. Amino acid sequence: CASSLEGGRATGELFF. The full variable domain, rest sourced from reference TRBV5-1 and TRBJ2-2, is KAGVTQTPRYLIKTRGQQVTLSCSPISGHRSVSWYQQTPGQGLQFLFEYFSETQRNKGNFPGRFSGRQFSNSRSEMNVSTLELGDSALYLCASSLEGGRATGELFFGEGSRLTVL.

The CDR3 coding sequence is TGTGCCAGCAGTGAAGTAGCGGGGGGGCGGTTAGTCTCTGAGCAGTTCTTC. This encodes CASSEVAGGRLVSEQFF. This chain connects TRBV2 to TRBJ2-1, with TRBD2 matching over 11 bases. V shed 1 base and J 9 bases; nucleotides not matched to a gene: 11. The CDR3 sequence is 17 residues long. The germline gives CDR1 SNHLY, CDR2 FYNNEI.

J is TRBJ2-1 and V is TRBV27; D is undetermined. CDR1 MNHEY and CDR2 SMNVEV come from the germline V gene (reference sequence). The V end was cut by 2 bases, the J end by 4 bases, with 6 bases between. The CDR3 covers 13 residues. CDR3 sequence reads: CASSLAGYNEQFF. The DNA for the CDR3 is TGTGCCAGCAGTTTAGCCGGGTACAATGAGCAGTTCTTC.

About this clone itself: One junction end disagrees with the germline gene, perhaps due to a read error. This chain's CDR3 is CASSLNTGPNF. As DNA, the CDR3 is TGTGCCAGCAGCCTAAACACAGGGCCCAACTTC. The V gene is TRBV11-2, the J gene TRBJ1-2, with a weak D call TRBD1 (6 bases). This CDR3 spans 11 amino acids. Per the germline V gene, CDR1 is SGHAT and CDR2 is FQNNGV.

The V call is TRBV27, the J call TRBJ2-7, with a possible D match to TRBD2 (6 bases). Trimming removed 0 bases at V and 3 bases at J, with 27 bases between. CDR3 length equals 20 residues. Germline V CDR1 and CDR2: MNHEY, SMNVEV (reference sequence). CDR3 nucleotides: TGTGCCAGCAGTTTATCGGCGGGGTCCAGGAAGGACTTTGGTCGCTACGAGCAGTACTTC. Translation: CASSLSAGSRKDFGRYEQYF.

The chain employs TRBV27 and TRBJ2-7; TRBD1 agrees at 10 bases. The CDR3 is 14 residues long. The J segment lost 3 bases and the V segment lost 5 bases, leaving 4 bases of the junction unmatched. Germline V gene lookup returns CDR1 MNHEY and CDR2 SMNVEV (reference sequence). The CDR3 reads CASSLGQGVYEQYF. The CDR3 coding sequence is TGTGCCAGCAGTCTCGGACAGGGGGTCTACGAGCAGTACTTC.

V and J are TRBV9 and TRBJ1-1; D remains ambiguous. The germline V and J ends were trimmed by 4 bases and 6 bases, with 16 bases remaining between them. This CDR3 comprises 14 residues. CDR1 and CDR2 (germline): SGDLS, YYNGEE. The CDR3 region has the DNA TGTGCCAGCAGCCCTGCGCCAAAAGTAGCTGAAGCTTTCTTT. Translation gives CASSPAPKVAEAFF.

The chain uses TRBV28 and TRBJ1-2, with D perhaps matching TRBD1 (5 bases). There are 14 residues in the CDR3. Germline V lookup: CDR1 MDHEN, CDR2 SYDVKM. V shed 7 bases and J shed 3 bases, with 15 bases lying between them. For the CDR3, the DNA is TGTGCCAGCATGAGGGACTCACTCTACTATGGCTACACCTTC. It is translated as CASMRDSLYYGYTF.

V is TRBV18 and J is TRBJ2-7; no reliable D call. The CDR3 consists of 13 residues. Germline V lookup: CDR1 KGHSH, CDR2 LQKENI. V was pared by 0 bases and J by 5 bases, with 8 bases between. The CDR3 nucleotides read TGTGCCAGCTCACCACCGTCCCTCGACGAGCAGTACTTC. It codes for CASSPPSLDEQYF.

CDR3 sequence reads: CASTTGGYPGPGGNEQFF. In DNA form, the CDR3 reads TGTGCCAGCACCACCGGAGGGTACCCGGGACCGGGGGGCAATGAGCAGTTCTTC. The rearrangement uses TRBV27 and TRBJ2-1, with 7 bases that match TRBD2. CDR1 and CDR2 from the germline V gene are MNHEY and SMNVEV (reference sequence). Trimming took 7 bases from V and 6 from J; bases not matched to a gene: 21. CDR3 length: 18 amino acids.

This chain connects TRBV30 to TRBJ1-1, with 9 bases matching TRBD1. The CDR3 is 14 amino acids. In germline, CDR1 is GTSNPN, CDR2 SVGIG (reference sequence). V shed 2 bases, J shed 4 bases, and the junction held 5 bases outside the gene matches. CDR3 in amino acids: CAWSRDREGTEAFF. The CDR3 region has the DNA TGTGCCTGGAGTCGGGACAGGGAGGGCACTGAAGCTTTCTTT.

The chain joins TRBV15 to TRBJ2-5; D unclear. The CDR3 is 15 amino acids. V was shortened by 1 base and J by 4 bases, with 13 bases between the two germline ends. Germline loops: CDR1 LNHNV, CDR2 YYDKDF (reference sequence). Written as DNA, the CDR3 is TGTGCCACCAGCAGAGGTCTTGGGCAGATAGAGACCCAGTACTTC. Translated: CATSRGLGQIETQYF. Full variable domain (rest looked up from reference TRBV15 and TRBJ2-5): DAMVIQNPRYQVTQFGKPVTLSCSQTLNHNVMYWYQQKSSQAPKLLFHYYDKDFNNEADTPDNFQSRRPNTSFCFLDIRSPGLGDTAMYLCATSRGLGQIETQYFGPGTRLLVL.

This chain uses TRBV5-1 with TRBJ1-6, with D uncertain. V was clipped by 5 bases and J by 1 base, with 7 bases between them. This CDR3 region has 14 residues. CDR1 is SGHRS, CDR2 YFSETQ, per germline. CDR3 sequence: CASSGGSYNSPLHF. CDR3 in DNA: TGCGCCAGCAGTGGCGGTTCCTATAATTCACCCCTCCACTTT.

The V gene is TRBV19, the J gene TRBJ1-1, with 9 positions matching TRBD1. Losses at the gene ends were 5 bases for V and 0 bases for J; bases not matched to a gene: 7. CDR3 size: 16 residues. Germline CDR1 is LNHDA and CDR2 is SQIVND (reference sequence). In DNA, the CDR3 is TGTGCCAGTAGTCCCGACAGGGGGGGATTGAACACTGAAGCTTTCTTT. It codes for CASSPDRGGLNTEAFF.

CDR3 coding DNA: TGCAGCGTTTCCGGGACAGGTGACTCACCCCTCCACTTT. It codes for CSVSGTGDSPLHF. This sequence joins TRBV29-1 and TRBJ1-6, with TRBD1 identical over 8 bases. V trimming: 5 bases; J trimming: 10 bases; junction bases outside the gene matches: 7. Germline V lookup: CDR1 SQVTM, CDR2 ANQGSEA. The CDR3 extends over 13 amino acids.

In its sample, this clone was seen a few times. The rearrangement joins TRBV6-6 to TRBJ2-7; D unclear. CDR1 is MNHNY and CDR2 is SVGAGI in the germline V gene (reference sequence). V was clipped by 4 bases and J by 5 bases, with 12 bases between them. The CDR3 sequence is 13 residues long. This chain's CDR3 is CASSSGFVNEQYF. The CDR3 DNA reads as TGTGCCAGCAGTTCAGGTTTTGTGAACGAGCAGTACTTC.

This clone was counted a few times. The chain recombines TRBV6-5 with TRBJ1-2; no clear D. Germline loops: CDR1 MNHEY, CDR2 SVGAGI. The CDR3 loop spans 12 amino acids. Trimming removed 6 bases at V and 4 bases at J, with 9 bases between. CDR3 in amino acids: CASSPGGYGYTF. CDR3 nucleotides: TGTGCCAGCAGCCCCGGCGGCTATGGCTACACCTTC.

The genes are TRBV10-3 and TRBJ2-3; TRBD2 agrees at 13 bases. CDR1 is ENHRY, CDR2 SYGVKD, per germline. With 10 bases clipped from V and 1 base from J, the junction kept 8 bases outside the gene matches. CDR3 size: 16 residues. For the CDR3, the DNA is TGTGCCACTGTTGACGGACTAGCGGGAGGCACAGATACGCAGTATTTT. Translated, it gives CATVDGLAGGTDTQYF.

This sequence joins TRBV10-3 and TRBJ1-1; TRBD1 might be the D (5 bases). The germline V and J ends were trimmed by 3 bases and 1 base, with 9 bases remaining between them. Germline V gene lookup returns CDR1 ENHRY and CDR2 SYGVKD. This CDR3 has 14 amino acids. The CDR3 sequence is CAISEDSQNTEAFF. Here the CDR3 DNA reads TGTGCCATCAGTGAAGACAGCCAGAACACTGAAGCTTTCTTT.

The chain has TRBV9 and TRBJ2-7; D possibly corresponds to TRBD2 (6 bases). The CDR3 runs to 17 residues. The V gene lost 4 bases and the J gene lost 0 bases, with 20 bases spanning the gap. In germline, CDR1 is SGDLS, CDR2 YYNGEE. CDR3 amino acids: CASSLAPLAAHSYEQYF. The CDR3 nucleotides read TGTGCCAGCAGCTTAGCTCCTTTAGCGGCTCACTCCTACGAGCAGTACTTC.

Only one count was recorded for this clone. The V call is TRBV6-6, the J call TRBJ1-5; 7 nucleotides line up with TRBD1. The length of the CDR3 is 14 residues. The germline V gene has CDR1 MNHNY and CDR2 SVGAGI (reference sequence). V lost 6 bases and J lost 5; bases outside the gene matches: 7. CDR3 protein: CASRITGDDQPQHF. DNA for the CDR3: TGTGCCAGCAGGATAACAGGGGACGATCAGCCCCAGCATTTT.

For the CDR3, the DNA is TGTGCCTGGAGCGGGCCGGGACAGGGGGCCGTGGAGCAGTACTTC. Its translation: CAWSGPGQGAVEQYF. The chain couples TRBV30 to TRBJ2-7; 12 bases fit TRBD1. Germline V gene lookup returns CDR1 GTSNPN and CDR2 SVGIG (reference sequence). The CDR3 loop spans 15 amino acids. V trimming: 3 bases; J trimming: 7 bases; junction bases outside the gene matches: 10.

The chain carries TRBV19 and TRBJ1-2; D perhaps matches TRBD1 (6 bases). The CDR3 spans 14 residues. Trimming shortened V by 10 bases and J by 8 bases, and 23 bases separated the two germline ends. The germline gives CDR1 LNHDA, CDR2 SQIVND (reference sequence). Here the CDR3 DNA reads TGTGCCACCAAGAACGAAGGTACAGGGAAAGGCTACACCTTC. Its protein is CATKNEGTGKGYTF.

This chain links TRBV6-6 with TRBJ2-1; no firm D call. This CDR3 spans 15 amino acids. Trimming pared 3 bases from V and 0 bases from J, leaving 9 bases between. Germline CDR1 MNHNY, CDR2 SVGAGI (reference sequence). The CDR3 DNA is TGTGCCAGCAGTTATGAGGAGAGCTCCTACAATGAGCAGTTCTTC. Protein product: CASSYEESSYNEQFF.